This T cell receptor beta chain was identified in a study of tumor-infiltrating lymphocytes in primary liver carcinoma. For the study at large: Samples yielded about 3.65 to 8 million productive TCRbeta reads, similar across tissue types.

Study-wide results and limits: Relative to tumor region pairs, the tumor-adjacent and tumor-blood pairs showed overlap that was lower. With p = 0.039, the top-250-clone fraction in tumors significantly exceeded that in blood.

This clonotype was seen a few times. Its antigen is undetermined. Reverse transcription of around 0.45 ug total RNA with a constant-region primer produced TCR beta cDNA. For TCR beta, libraries were produced by three nested multiplex PCR rounds using slightly modified ARM-PCR. Primers for the first two PCR rounds were TRBV1-TRBV30 forward primers and a C-beta reverse primer (roughly 10 cycles per round). TCRdb reanalysed the multiplex PCR reads using MiXCR and keeps one entry per CDR3 protein. In the table there are 100,000 or so distinct CDR3 sequences, more than 60% of which are singletons. Trimming shortened V by 1 base and J by 0 bases, and 11 bases separated the two germline ends. This CDR3 comprises 16 residues. The V gene's germline CDR1 is SEHNR and CDR2 FQNEAQ (reference sequence). Each 20-30 mg portion of unsorted bulk tissue served as the source for co-extraction of RNA and DNA.

Sequenced: liver tumor tissue from sampling region 5. Subset noted: tumor region T5, tumor centre. The chain combines TRBV7-9 with TRBJ2-3, with a weak D call TRBD2 (6 bases). The sequence derives from a woman in her fifties or sixties with primary liver carcinoma and hepatitis B virus infection. The CDR3 here is CASSLGWAGSTDTQYF. CDR3 nucleotide sequence: TGTGCCAGCAGCTTAGGGTGGGCGGGAAGCACAGATACGCAGTATTTT.